This TCR beta chain was identified in a study of blood T cells in healthy people across ages. Remarks on this clonotype: Its antigen is currently unknown.

Study-wide points: In older individuals, TCR beta diversity per million T cells was lower, falling roughly linearly with age. Versus aged donors, long-lived donors had higher diversity and more naive CD4+ cells.

PCR was performed a second time for roughly 7 to 12 cycles using a sample-barcoded 5' primer and a J-beta primer mix. TCRdb reanalysed the 5' RACE reads using MiXCR and keeps one entry per CDR3 protein. The sample contains hundreds of thousands of distinct CDR3 sequences, approximately 40% of which appear only once. Donors were healthy Caucasian individuals from Russia aged about 6 to 90. CDR1 and CDR2 (germline): WNHNN, SYGVQD (reference sequence). This CDR3 comprises 10 residues. Trimming left V 7 bases short and J 4 bases short, with 4 bases between. This clonotype was sampled from a man aged 80 or over in good health. What was sequenced was blood. The J gene is TRBJ2-5, the V gene TRBV10-1, with D hard to call. The CDR3 DNA follows: TGCGCCAGCAACTTAGAGACCCAGTACTTC. Amino acids: CASNLETQYF.